Shown below are 12 T cell receptor beta chains from a single sample sequenced in a study of T cells after yellow fever vaccination (dated by TCRdb to between 2018 and 2021). Reading the label with the study, this specimen's treatment or condition is: live attenuated yellow fever vaccine strain. The library was obtained by 5' RACE. TCRdb lists the instrument as Illumina NovaSeq 6000. Using fastp trimming at Q25 and MiXCR clonotype assembly, TCRdb reanalyzed the public sequencing data and kept in-frame beta chains. Rows merge per CDR3 protein into single entries with the most common DNA and genes. In this sample the table shows a few hundred thousand distinct CDR3 sequences, 3% to 4.5% of which occur a single time. The ten largest clonotypes hold more than 20% of the sample. Sequenced here: PBMCs, sampled 5 days after the yellow fever booster vaccination. Source of these receptors: a man between 18 and 35 years old who received the YFV17D yellow fever vaccine.

This clonotype was seen ten or more times. The J gene is TRBJ2-1, the V gene TRBV5-1; maybe TRBD2 (7 bases). V was trimmed by 6 bases and J by 8 bases, leaving 21 bases between them. The CDR3 loop spans 15 amino acids. CDR1 is SGHRS, CDR2 YFSETQ, per germline. The CDR3 spells CASIAGGGPSDEQFF. The DNA for the CDR3 is TGCGCCAGCATCGCTGGGGGGGGGCCGTCGGATGAGCAGTTCTTC.

V is TRBV4-3 and J is TRBJ1-2; 8 nucleotides agree with TRBD1. Per the germline V gene, CDR1 is LGHNA and CDR2 is YSLEER. V lost 0 bases and J lost 4; bases outside the gene matches: 1. This CDR3 has 14 residues. CDR3 region: CASSQDDRGYGYTF. In DNA, the CDR3 is TGCGCCAGCAGCCAAGATGACAGGGGCTATGGCTACACCTTC.

The chain uses TRBV20-1 and TRBJ1-2; D gene ambiguous. Germline V CDR1 and CDR2: DFQATT, SNEGSKA (reference sequence). CDR3 length equals 13 residues. V gave up 0 bases and J gave up 4 bases, with 9 bases separating them. The CDR3 DNA follows: TGCAGTGCTAGAGATCTAGGGAGCTATGGCTACACCTTC. It translates to CSARDLGSYGYTF.

This clonotype was seen at least ten times. CDR3 in amino acids: CASSPIGQGRTEAFF. For the CDR3, the DNA is TGTGCCAGCAGCCCTATCGGACAGGGGAGAACTGAAGCTTTCTTT. The rearrangement uses TRBV27 and TRBJ1-1; 9 bases align to TRBD1. This CDR3 contains 15 residues. CDR1 MNHEY and CDR2 SMNVEV come from the germline V gene (reference sequence). J gave up 5 bases and V 6 bases, and 10 bases lay outside the gene matches.

The V call is TRBV6-6, the J call TRBJ1-1; unclear D gene. With 2 bases removed from V and 3 bases from J, the gap between germline ends came to 10 bases. Germline V CDR1 and CDR2: MNHNY, SVGAGI (reference sequence). The CDR3 runs 14 residues. The CDR3 region is CASSYEGWDTEAFF. As DNA, the CDR3 is TGTGCCAGCAGTTACGAGGGTTGGGACACTGAAGCTTTCTTT.

This clonotype was picked up many times. The V call is TRBV5-5, the J call TRBJ1-4; weak D call: TRBD1 (6 bases). This CDR3 is built from 14 residues. V was pared by 0 bases and J by 8 bases, with 11 bases between. Germline CDR1 is SGHKS and CDR2 is YYEKEE (reference sequence). The CDR3 nucleotides read TGTGCCAGCAGCTTGGGGACAGTGGGAGAAAAACTGTTTTTT. It codes for CASSLGTVGEKLFF.

CDR3 loop: CASSYSIGIGANVLTF. The CDR3, as DNA: TGTGCCAGCAGTTACTCGATAGGGATCGGGGCCAACGTCCTGACTTTC. V and J are TRBV6-5 and TRBJ2-6; unclear D gene. Deletions cut 0 bases from V and 4 bases from J, with 10 bases between. There are 16 residues in the CDR3. Germline assignment: CDR1 MNHEY and CDR2 SVGAGI.

This clonotype has ten or more counts. V is TRBV5-1 and J is TRBJ2-3, with 10 bases matching TRBD2. This CDR3 region has 16 residues. Germline V gene sequence: CDR1 SGHRS, CDR2 YFSETQ. J lost 3 bases, V lost 4 bases, and 8 bases had no gene match. Written as DNA, the CDR3 is TGCGCCAGCAGCCCCGGACTAGCGGCCATAACAGATACGCAGTATTTT. Its protein product is CASSPGLAAITDTQYF. The full variable domain, completed using reference TRBV5-1 and TRBJ2-3, is KAGVTQTPRYLIKTRGQQVTLSCSPISGHRSVSWYQQTPGQGLQFLFEYFSETQRNKGNFPGRFSGRQFSNSRSEMNVSTLELGDSALYLCASSPGLAAITDTQYFGPGTRLTVL.

The rearrangement uses TRBV7-3 and TRBJ2-1; D gene ambiguous. From germline, CDR1 is SGHTA and CDR2 FQGTGA. Trimming removed 1 base from V and 11 bases from J, with 12 bases in between. The length of the CDR3 is 13 residues. The CDR3, as DNA: TGTGCCAGCAGCTTAAGACTCTCCGACCAGCAGTTCTTC. Protein: CASSLRLSDQQFF.

This clonotype was observed a few times. J is TRBJ1-6 and V is TRBV5-1; maybe TRBD1 (6 bases). CDR1 and CDR2 from the germline V gene are SGHRS and YFSETQ. This CDR3 contains 15 residues. The ends were cut back, 0 bases at V and 9 bases at J, with 13 bases in the middle. CDR3 amino acids: CASSLEGDPRSPLHF. DNA for the CDR3: TGCGCCAGCAGCTTGGAGGGGGACCCGCGTTCACCCCTCCACTTT.

This clonotype showed up many times. This rearrangement joins TRBV5-1 to TRBJ2-3, with TRBD1 identical over 7 bases. The germline gives CDR1 SGHRS, CDR2 YFSETQ. The V gene end was trimmed by 4 bases and the J gene end by 0 bases; junction bases not matched to a gene: 5. The CDR3 has 15 amino acids. This CDR3 reads CASSMTGHSTDTQYF. The CDR3 coding sequence is TGCGCCAGCAGCATGACAGGGCATAGCACAGATACGCAGTATTTT. The full variable domain, in which reference TRBV5-1 and TRBJ2-3 provide the parts outside the CDR3, is KAGVTQTPRYLIKTRGQQVTLSCSPISGHRSVSWYQQTPGQGLQFLFEYFSETQRNKGNFPGRFSGRQFSNSRSEMNVSTLELGDSALYLCASSMTGHSTDTQYFGPGTRLTVL.

This clonotype was observed a few times. The chain carries TRBV27 and TRBJ1-6; D not resolved. The CDR3 spans 14 residues. Germline V gives CDR1 MNHEY, CDR2 SMNVEV (reference sequence). V was shortened by 5 bases and J by 13 bases, with 18 bases between the two germline ends. The CDR3 sequence: CASSPHASRVPLHF. As DNA, the CDR3 is TGTGCCAGCAGTCCACATGCTTCACGAGTGCCCCTCCACTTT.